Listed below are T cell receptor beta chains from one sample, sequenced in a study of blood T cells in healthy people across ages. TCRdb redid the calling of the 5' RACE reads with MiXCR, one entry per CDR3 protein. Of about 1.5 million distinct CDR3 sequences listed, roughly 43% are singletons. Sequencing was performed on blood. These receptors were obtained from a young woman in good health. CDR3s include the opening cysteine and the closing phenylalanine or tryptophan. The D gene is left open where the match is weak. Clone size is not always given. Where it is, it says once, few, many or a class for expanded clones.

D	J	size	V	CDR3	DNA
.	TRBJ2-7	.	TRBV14	CASSLTSMGEQYF	TGTGCCAGCAGCCTGACTAGTATGGGCGAGCAGTACTTC
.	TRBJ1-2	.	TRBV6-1	CASSEGGRDYGYTF	TGTGCCAGCAGTGAAGGAGGGAGAGACTATGGCTACACCTTC
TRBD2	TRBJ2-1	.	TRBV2	CASSERRGSGGNEQFF	TGTGCCAGCAGTGAACGTAGGGGGAGCGGGGGCAATGAGCAGTTCTTC
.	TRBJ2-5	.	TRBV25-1	CASSEYDGQETQYF	TGTGCCAGCAGTGAATACGACGGCCAAGAGACCCAGTACTTC
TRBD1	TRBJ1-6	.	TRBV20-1	CSVGTVDSPLHF	TGCAGCGTAGGGACAGTAGATTCACCCCTCCACTTT
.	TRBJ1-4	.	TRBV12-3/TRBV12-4	CASNGRAEKLFF	TGTGCCAGCAATGGCAGGGCTGAAAAACTGTTTTTT
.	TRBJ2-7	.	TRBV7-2	CASSGSWGYEQYF	TGTGCCAGCAGCGGGAGTTGGGGCTACGAGCAGTACTTC
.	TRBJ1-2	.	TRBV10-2	CASSESGGRDYGYTF	TGCGCCAGCAGTGAGTCAGGAGGGAGGGACTATGGCTACACCTTC
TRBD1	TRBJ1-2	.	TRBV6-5	CASSPNSGGGYTF	TGTGCCAGCAGTCCCAATTCAGGGGGCGGCTACACCTTC
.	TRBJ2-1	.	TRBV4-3	CASSQGYRNREQFF	TGCGCCAGCAGCCAAGGGTATAGGAACCGGGAGCAGTTCTTC
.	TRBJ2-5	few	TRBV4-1	CASSQEGLTGIQETQYF	TGCGCCAGCAGCCAAGAGGGTCTTACAGGGATTCAAGAGACCCAGTACTTC
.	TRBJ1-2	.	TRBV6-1	CASSRSRGDGGYTF	TGTGCCAGCAGTAGAAGCAGAGGGGATGGTGGCTACACCTTC
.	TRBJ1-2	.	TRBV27	CASSLVGRESGYTF	TGTGCCAGCAGTTTAGTAGGCAGGGAGTCTGGCTACACCTTC
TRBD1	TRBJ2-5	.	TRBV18	CASSPQRDRQQETQYF	TGTGCCAGCTCACCACAACGGGACAGACAACAAGAGACCCAGTACTTC
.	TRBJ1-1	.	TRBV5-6	CASSLNVRGSPGVYTEAFF	TGTGCCAGCAGCTTGAATGTGAGGGGTTCGCCCGGGGTTTACACTGAAGCTTTCTTT
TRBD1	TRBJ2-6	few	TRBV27	CASRGQGRSGANVLTF	TGTGCCAGCAGAGGACAGGGTCGTTCCGGGGCCAACGTCCTGACTTTC
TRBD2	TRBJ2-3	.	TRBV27	CASSPYSPRLAGITDTQYF	TGTGCCAGCAGCCCTTATTCCCCCCGACTAGCGGGGATCACAGATACGCAGTATTTT
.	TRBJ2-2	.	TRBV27	CASSFIDRDTGELFF	TGTGCCAGCAGTTTCATAGACAGAGATACCGGGGAGCTGTTTTTT
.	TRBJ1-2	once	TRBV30	CAWSVYNRANYGYTF	TGTGCCTGGAGTGTATATAATAGAGCTAACTATGGCTACACCTTC
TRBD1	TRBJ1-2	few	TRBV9	CASSATGADGYTF	TGTGCCAGCAGCGCTACAGGGGCAGACGGCTACACCTTC
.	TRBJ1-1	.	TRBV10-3	CAIRKDASNTEAFF	TGTGCCATCAGAAAGGACGCATCGAACACTGAAGCTTTCTTT
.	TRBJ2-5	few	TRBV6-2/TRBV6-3	CASSYGPGALQETQYF	TGTGCCAGCAGTTATGGACCGGGGGCCCTCCAGGAGACCCAGTACTTC
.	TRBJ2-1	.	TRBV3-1	CASSQAEGVQFF	TGTGCCAGCAGCCAAGCGGAGGGGGTGCAGTTCTTC
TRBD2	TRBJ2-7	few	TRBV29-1	CSVEERGGRRFHEQYF	TGCAGCGTTGAAGAAAGGGGCGGGAGACGATTCCACGAGCAGTACTTC
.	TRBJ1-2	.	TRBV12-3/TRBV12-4	CASSVPRQRDGYTF	TGTGCCAGCAGTGTTCCCAGGCAGAGGGATGGCTACACCTTC
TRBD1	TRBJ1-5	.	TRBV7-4	CASSSGTGAGNQPQHF	TGTGCCAGCAGCTCTGGGACAGGGGCTGGCAATCAGCCCCAGCATTTT
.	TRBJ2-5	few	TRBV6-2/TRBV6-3	CASGADGRGPSQETQYF	TGTGCCAGCGGGGCGGATGGCAGGGGCCCCTCTCAAGAGACCCAGTACTTC
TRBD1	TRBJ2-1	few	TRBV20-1	CSARDPLQGAYNEQFF	TGCAGTGCTAGAGATCCTTTACAGGGGGCCTACAATGAGCAGTTCTTC
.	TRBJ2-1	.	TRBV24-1	CATSDSETPGSYNEQFF	TGTGCCACCAGTGATAGCGAAACCCCGGGTTCCTACAATGAGCAGTTCTTC
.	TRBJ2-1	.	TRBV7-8	CASSSKRSLSYNEQFF	TGTGCCAGCAGCTCCAAGCGGAGCCTCTCCTACAATGAGCAGTTCTTC
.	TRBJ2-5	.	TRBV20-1	CSASGEGLNEQYF	TGCAGTGCTAGTGGAGAGGGGTTGAATGAGCAGTACTTC
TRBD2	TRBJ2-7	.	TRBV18	CASSDGLAGASYEQYF	TGTGCCAGCTCAGACGGACTAGCGGGTGCCTCCTACGAGCAGTACTTC
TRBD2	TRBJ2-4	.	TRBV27	CASRLGGGTFNIQYF	TGTGCCAGCAGACTAGGCGGGGGGACCTTCAACATTCAGTACTTC
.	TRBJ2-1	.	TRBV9	CASSTGLRGGQFF	TGTGCCAGCAGCACGGGACTAAGGGGGGGGCAGTTCTTC
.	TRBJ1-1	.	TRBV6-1	CASSEGWTPLDAFF	TGTGCCAGCAGTGAAGGATGGACTCCTCTCGACGCTTTCTTT
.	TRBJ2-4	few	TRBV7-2	CASSLGPSLAKNIQYF	TGTGCCAGCAGCTTGGGCCCCAGTCTAGCCAAAAACATTCAGTACTTC
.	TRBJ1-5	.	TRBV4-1	CASSQVVGLSNQPQHF	TGCGCCAGCAGCCAAGTCGTAGGACTGAGCAATCAGCCCCAGCATTTT
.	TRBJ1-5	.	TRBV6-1	CASGRGPHNQPQHF	TGTGCCAGCGGCAGGGGTCCTCACAATCAGCCCCAGCATTTT
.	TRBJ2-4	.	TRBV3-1	CASSQELWGSEREYF	TGTGCCAGCAGCCAAGAGCTCTGGGGCAGCGAGAGGGAGTACTTC
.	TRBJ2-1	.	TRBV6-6	CASRYDAPSYNEQFF	TGTGCCAGCAGATACGATGCCCCTTCCTACAATGAGCAGTTCTTC